One and the same sample provided the 31 T cell receptor beta chains below, sequenced in a study of blood T cell repertoires in COVID-19. TCRdb keeps only in-frame clones here, not all; method: immunoSEQ multiplex PCR. The data show tens of thousands of clones, roughly 90% seen once. Input material: peripheral blood. These receptors all stem from a human donor with active COVID-19. The donor label of this sample is uncertain.

The chain has TRBV4-2 and TRBJ2-2; D gene uncertain. The CDR3 length is 15 residues. V shed 2 bases and J shed 1 base, with 8 bases lying between them. From germline, CDR1 is LGHNA and CDR2 YNFKEQ. The chain's CDR3 is CASSQSTLNTGELFF. Here the CDR3 DNA reads TGTGCCAGCAGCCAATCTACCCTGAACACCGGGGAGCTGTTTTTT.

V usage is TRBV7-2 and J usage is TRBJ2-2, with D unclear. The V and J ends lost 6 bases and 0 bases respectively, with 8 bases between them. Germline V gene lookup returns CDR1 SGHTA and CDR2 FQGNSA. The CDR3 extends over 14 amino acids. In DNA, the CDR3 is TGTGCCAGCAGTTTTAGCACGAACACCGGGGAGCTGTTTTTT. Amino acid sequence: CASSFSTNTGELFF.

The chain has TRBV5-1 and TRBJ2-5; 10 bases match TRBD2. V was clipped by 1 base and J by 7 bases; unmatched bases: 10. CDR3 length: 16 residues. Germline CDR1 is SGHRS and CDR2 is YFSETQ. For the CDR3, the DNA is TGCGCCAGCAGCTTGTCCCAGCGGGGGGGTGTCGGGACCCAGTACTTC. It specifies CASSLSQRGGVGTQYF.

A few counts support this clone. V is TRBV27 and J is TRBJ1-5; 7 bases fit TRBD1. The CDR3 loop spans 13 amino acids. Losses at the gene ends were 8 bases for V and 3 bases for J; bases not matched to a gene: 4. Germline lookup yields CDR1 MNHEY and CDR2 SMNVEV (reference sequence). The CDR3 sequence is CASWQGDNQPQHF. In DNA form, the CDR3 reads TGTGCCAGCTGGCAGGGGGACAATCAGCCCCAGCATTTT.

Only one count was recorded for this clone. The V gene is TRBV5-6, the J gene TRBJ1-5; the match to TRBD1 covers 9 bases. The CDR3 consists of 16 residues. Germline-derived CDR1 and CDR2 are SGHDT and YYEEEE. The V and J ends lost 1 base and 6 bases, in that order; junction bases with no gene match: 8. In DNA, the CDR3 is TGTGCCAGCAGCTTGCTTGACAGGGGGAGTGGTCAGCCCCAGCATTTT. Protein sequence: CASSLLDRGSGQPQHF.

This clone has only one observation. The rearrangement uses TRBV3-1 (or the pseudogene TRBV3-2) and TRBJ2-5; TRBD2 matches 8 bases. Germline V gene sequence: CDR1 LGHDT, CDR2 YNNKEL (reference sequence). The V gene end was trimmed by 1 base and the J gene end by 5 bases; junction bases not matched to a gene: 9. The CDR3 runs to 16 residues. The CDR3 DNA reads TGTGCCAGCAGCCAAGTCCCGGGGGGGGGTGGTGAGACCCAGTACTTC. It specifies CASSQVPGGGGETQYF.

In its sample, this clone was seen once. This rearrangement joins TRBV19 to TRBJ2-1; D is possibly TRBD1 (6 bases). This CDR3 is built from 17 residues. Trimming pared 5 bases from V and 0 bases from J, leaving 17 bases between. Germline-derived CDR1 and CDR2 are LNHDA and SQIVND (reference sequence). This CDR3 reads CASSVAGTTSSYNEQFF. The CDR3 DNA follows: TGTGCCAGTAGTGTGGCTGGGACAACGAGCTCCTACAATGAGCAGTTCTTC.

This chain uses TRBV27 with TRBJ1-5, with TRBD1 as a possible D gene (6 bases). The CDR3 sequence is 14 residues long. Germline assignment: CDR1 MNHEY and CDR2 SMNVEV (reference sequence). V gave up 8 bases and J gave up 0 bases, with 11 bases separating them. The CDR3 bases are TGTGCCAGCTCCGGACAGAATAGCAATCAGCCCCAGCATTTT. Translation: CASSGQNSNQPQHF.

The V gene is TRBV7-9, the J gene TRBJ2-7; the D gene is possibly TRBD2 (6 bases). With 5 bases removed from V and 2 bases from J, the gap between germline ends came to 10 bases. The CDR3 consists of 13 residues. CDR1 and CDR2 from the germline V gene are SEHNR and FQNEAQ (reference sequence). CDR3 loop: CASSRDSPYEQYF. The CDR3 nucleotides read TGTGCCAGCAGCAGGGACTCCCCCTACGAGCAGTACTTC.

This chain joins TRBV9 and TRBJ1-1; TRBD1 might be the D (6 bases). This CDR3 contains 13 residues. Trimming pared 3 bases from V and 7 bases from J, leaving 13 bases between. The V gene's germline CDR1 is SGDLS and CDR2 YYNGEE. The CDR3 reads CASSAQQGGEAFF. DNA for the CDR3: TGTGCCAGCAGCGCACAGCAAGGGGGTGAAGCTTTCTTT.

The V call is TRBV4-3, the J call TRBJ2-3; 8 nucleotides agree with TRBD2. CDR3 length equals 16 residues. The trim removed 3 bases at V and 5 bases at J, leaving 10 bases unmatched. CDR1 and CDR2 from the germline V gene are LGHNA and YSLEER. The CDR3 here is CASSQGWRGAEDTQYF. CDR3 in DNA: TGCGCCAGCAGCCAGGGGTGGCGGGGGGCCGAAGATACGCAGTATTTT.

The V call is TRBV5-6, the J call TRBJ2-7; D is unclear. Trimming took 6 bases from V and 0 from J, leaving 13 bases between them. The CDR3 sequence is 14 residues long. The V gene's germline CDR1 is SGHDT and CDR2 YYEEEE. CDR3 residues: CASNEEKSSYEQYF. The CDR3 DNA reads TGTGCCAGCAACGAGGAGAAGAGCTCCTACGAGCAGTACTTC.

This sequence joins TRBV6-5 and TRBJ2-5; possible D gene TRBD1, 6 bases. The CDR3 extends over 16 amino acids. Germline V gene data show CDR1 as MNHEY and CDR2 as SVGAGI. Trimming shortened V by 0 bases and J by 4 bases, and 15 bases separated the two germline ends. CDR3 residues: CASSYSGQGSGETQYF. The DNA of the CDR3 is TGTGCCAGCAGTTACTCAGGGCAGGGGAGCGGAGAGACCCAGTACTTC.

J is TRBJ1-6 and V is TRBV20-1, with D uncertain. This CDR3 has 16 residues. Germline CDR1 reads DFQATT; CDR2 reads SNEGSKA (reference sequence). The V gene lost 3 bases and the J gene lost 0 bases, with 12 bases spanning the gap. CDR3 loop: CSASGRPSSYNSPLHF. The CDR3 DNA reads TGCAGTGCTAGTGGGCGACCTAGCTCCTATAATTCACCCCTCCACTTT.

The V and J genes are TRBV28 and TRBJ2-3, with 9 positions matching TRBD2. CDR1 MDHEN and CDR2 SYDVKM come from the germline V gene. J lost 2 bases, V lost 4 bases, and 10 bases had no gene match. The CDR3 runs to 17 residues. The CDR3 spells CASSSLGERGVTDTQYF. The CDR3 DNA follows: TGTGCCAGCAGTTCCTTAGGGGAGCGGGGGGTCACAGATACGCAGTATTTT.

The chain recombines TRBV15 with TRBJ1-3; tentative D call: TRBD1 (5 bases). CDR1 LNHNV and CDR2 YYDKDF come from the germline V gene (reference sequence). V dropped 1 base and J dropped 2 bases, with 9 bases sitting between them. This CDR3 region has 15 residues. As DNA, the CDR3 is TGTGCCACCAGCAGAGGGGGCGGGACTGGAAACACCATATATTTT. It yields the protein CATSRGGGTGNTIYF.

The V gene is TRBV7-9, the J gene TRBJ1-4; TRBD1 matches at 9 bases. The CDR3 totals 14 residues. Germline CDR1 SEHNR, CDR2 FQNEAQ (reference sequence). The junction had 5 bases not matched to a gene; V was cut back by 5 bases and J by 7 bases. The CDR3 DNA reads as TGTGCCAGCAGCGAGGACAGGGGAGGTGAAAAACTGTTTTTT. It codes for CASSEDRGGEKLFF.

This clone was found once. The chain combines TRBV28 with TRBJ2-5; 10 bases agree with TRBD1. This CDR3 has 15 amino acids. After removal of 5 bases from V and 5 bases from J, the junction contained 8 bases not matched to a gene. Germline V lookup: CDR1 MDHEN, CDR2 SYDVKM. The CDR3 nucleotides are TGTGCCAGCAGTGAGGGACAGGGGACGGTCGAGACCCAGTACTTC. Translating gives CASSEGQGTVETQYF.

This clone came up once. The chain combines TRBV6-2 or TRBV6-3 with TRBJ2-1; 12 nucleotides match TRBD2. V was clipped by 5 bases and J by 7 bases; unmatched bases: 3. CDR1 and CDR2 from the germline V gene are MNHEY and SVGEGT. This CDR3 spans 14 amino acids. CDR3 DNA: TGTGCCAGCAGTCTAGCGGGGGGGCCGAATGAGCAGTTCTTC. Translated, it gives CASSLAGGPNEQFF.

V is TRBV6-5 and J is TRBJ2-1; the match to TRBD2 covers 7 bases. Germline V gene lookup returns CDR1 MNHEY and CDR2 SVGAGI. CDR3 length equals 15 residues. The junction had 8 bases not matched to a gene; V was cut back by 5 bases and J by 4 bases. As DNA, the CDR3 is TGTGCCAGCAGTCGCGGGGGTCGAGCTTACAATGAGCAGTTCTTC. As protein: CASSRGGRAYNEQFF.

The chain recombines TRBV3-1 (or the pseudogene TRBV3-2) with TRBJ1-2, with 7 nucleotides matching TRBD1. After removal of 1 base from V and 7 bases from J, the junction contained 6 bases not matched to a gene. In germline, CDR1 is LGHDT, CDR2 YNNKEL (reference sequence). The CDR3 extends over 14 amino acids. CDR3 amino acids: CASSQGATGSGYTF. The CDR3 nucleotides read TGTGCCAGCAGCCAAGGGGCGACAGGGAGTGGCTACACCTTC.

The CDR3 DNA follows: TGTGCCAGCGGCTCGGGACAGGGGCAAAACATTCAGTACTTC. Encoded protein: CASGSGQGQNIQYF. The chain uses TRBV6-5 and TRBJ2-4; 10 positions agree with TRBD1. This CDR3 is 14 amino acids long. Losses at the gene ends were 8 bases for V and 5 bases for J; bases not matched to a gene: 6. CDR1 and CDR2 (germline): MNHEY, SVGAGI.

The rearrangement joins TRBV6-5 to TRBJ2-7, with D perhaps matching TRBD1 (5 bases). In germline, CDR1 is MNHEY, CDR2 SVGAGI. V was trimmed by 5 bases and J by 2 bases, leaving 16 bases between them. This CDR3 comprises 15 residues. CDR3 DNA sequence: TGTGCCAGCAGTCCCTCCGAGACAGAGGCCTACGAGCAGTACTTC. Amino acid sequence: CASSPSETEAYEQYF.

The chain uses TRBV3-1 (or the pseudogene TRBV3-2) and TRBJ2-1, with TRBD2 identical over 8 bases. Germline V gives CDR1 LGHDT, CDR2 YNNKEL (reference sequence). Trimming at V came to 3 bases and at J to 0 bases, leaving 13 bases not matched to a gene. There are 19 residues in the CDR3. CDR3 DNA: TGTGCCAGCAGCCACCTGGGGGCGGGGGGAGGGAGCTCCTACAATGAGCAGTTCTTC. Amino acid sequence: CASSHLGAGGGSSYNEQFF.

The rearrangement joins TRBV24-1 to TRBJ1-2, with 8 bases that match TRBD1. Losses at the gene ends were 5 bases for V and 6 bases for J; bases not matched to a gene: 4. Germline CDR1 reads KGHDR; CDR2 reads SFDVKD. The CDR3 loop spans 13 amino acids. The chain's CDR3 is CATSASDRDGYTF. For the CDR3, the DNA is TGTGCCACCAGTGCCTCGGACAGGGATGGCTACACCTTC.

J is TRBJ2-5 and V is TRBV18, with 11 bases matching TRBD1. Trimming cost V 3 bases and J 1 base; bases outside gene matches: 7. The CDR3 contains 17 residues. Germline V gene data show CDR1 as KGHSH and CDR2 as LQKENI. CDR3 DNA sequence: TGTGCCAGCTCACCGACAGACGGGACAGGGGGCCAAGAGACCCAGTACTTC. Its translation: CASSPTDGTGGQETQYF.

The J gene is TRBJ1-2, the V gene TRBV13; the match to TRBD1 covers 7 bases. The V gene's germline CDR1 is PRHDT and CDR2 FYEKMQ (reference sequence). J lost 3 bases, V lost 5 bases, and 12 bases had no gene match. The CDR3 extends over 16 amino acids. The CDR3 sequence: CASSARDSDGYYGYTF. CDR3 DNA sequence: TGTGCCAGCAGCGCCCGGGACAGTGATGGGTACTATGGCTACACCTTC.

The chain has TRBV2 and TRBJ2-3; 12 bases agree with TRBD2. Per germline, CDR1 SNHLY and CDR2 FYNNEI. This CDR3 comprises 17 residues. V lost 6 bases to trimming and J lost 5 bases; unmatched junction nucleotides: 12. CDR3 coding DNA: TGTGCCAGCAGCGCACTAAAACTAGCGGGGGGATTAGATACGCAGTATTTT. Residues: CASSALKLAGGLDTQYF.

V and J are TRBV7-6 and TRBJ2-5; 7 bases are shared with TRBD1. Germline CDR1 is SGHVS and CDR2 is FNYEAQ. The V segment lost 1 base and the J segment 1 base; nucleotides outside the gene matches: 6. CDR3 size: 16 residues. In nucleotides, the CDR3 is TGTGCCAGCAGCTTAGGGTTGAGGACAGGCCAAGAGACCCAGTACTTC. This gives the protein CASSLGLRTGQETQYF.

The chain is built from TRBV2 and TRBJ1-5; D perhaps matches TRBD1 (6 bases). This CDR3 has 16 amino acids. With 4 bases removed from V and 2 bases from J, the gap between germline ends came to 15 bases. Germline assignment: CDR1 SNHLY and CDR2 FYNNEI. The CDR3 is CASSATGPWGNQPQHF. The CDR3 DNA reads TGTGCCAGCAGTGCTACAGGGCCTTGGGGCAATCAGCCCCAGCATTTT.

The chain joins TRBV19 to TRBJ1-5; D might be TRBD1 (6 bases). The CDR3 covers 18 residues. V dropped 0 bases and J dropped 7 bases, with 22 bases sitting between them. Per the germline V gene, CDR1 is LNHDA and CDR2 is SQIVND (reference sequence). CDR3 sequence: CASSIDLTGRPGGQPQHF. DNA for the CDR3: TGTGCCAGTAGTATAGATCTTACAGGGCGCCCGGGAGGGCAGCCCCAGCATTTT.